These 15 T cell receptor beta chains originate from one sample sequenced in a study of cytomegalovirus exposure and HLA in healthy donors. PCR was performed using 60 Vbeta and 13 Jbeta primers. The table came from immunoSEQ multiplex PCR; TCRdb's copy has only in-frame clones and leaves some out. The profile covers 180,000 or so clones, with over 60% appearing a single time and roughly 1.6% taken by the ten largest. The sequenced sample was PBMCs. The receptors come from a man younger than 35 in good health and CMV-seronegative.

Only a few counts were recorded for this clone. Within the sample, other DNA sequences also encode this same CDR3. The chain employs TRBV7-3 and TRBJ1-1, with D hard to call. Germline CDR1 and CDR2: SGHTA and FQGTGA. Trimming removed 2 bases at V and 1 base at J, with 5 bases between. This CDR3 region has 13 residues. CDR3 DNA: TGTGCCAGCAGCTTACGGGGGAACACTGAAGCTTTCTTT. Protein: CASSLRGNTEAFF.

The V gene is TRBV5-1, the J gene TRBJ1-1, with a possible D match to TRBD1 (5 bases). Germline V CDR1 and CDR2: SGHRS, YFSETQ. CDR3 length: 16 amino acids. Between the trimmed V and J ends, which lost 2 bases and 0 bases, there was a span of 14 bases. The CDR3 DNA is TGCGCCAGCAGCTTCCAGACAGACCCCATGAACACTGAAGCTTTCTTT. Protein sequence: CASSFQTDPMNTEAFF. Combining the CDR3 with reference TRBV5-1 and TRBJ1-1 gives the whole variable domain KAGVTQTPRYLIKTRGQQVTLSCSPISGHRSVSWYQQTPGQGLQFLFEYFSETQRNKGNFPGRFSGRQFSNSRSEMNVSTLELGDSALYLCASSFQTDPMNTEAFFGQGTRLTVV.

This rearrangement joins TRBV29-1 to TRBJ1-2; 8 nucleotides agree with TRBD1. The germline V gene has CDR1 SQVTM and CDR2 ANQGSEA. The V and J ends lost 1 base and 7 bases, in that order; junction bases with no gene match: 5. The CDR3 consists of 13 residues. This chain's CDR3 is CSVEVRTGFGYTF. In nucleotides, the CDR3 is TGCAGCGTTGAAGTCCGGACAGGGTTTGGCTACACCTTC.

The chain uses TRBV28 and TRBJ1-3, with a possible D match to TRBD1 (5 bases). CDR3 size: 14 residues. Germline CDR1 and CDR2: MDHEN and SYDVKM. V lost 6 bases and J lost 5, with 14 bases in between. CDR3 bases: TGTGCCAGCAGCCCCCTTGGGGGGAGAAACACCATATATTTT. It specifies CASSPLGGRNTIYF. The variable domain in full, completed from reference TRBV28 and TRBJ1-3, reads DVKVTQSSRYLVKRTGEKVFLECVQDMDHENMFWYRQDPGLGLRLIYFSYDVKMKEKGDIPEGYSVSREKKERFSLILESASTNQTSMYLCASSPLGGRNTIYFGEGSWLTVV.

The V gene is TRBV6-6, the J gene TRBJ1-2, with a tentative D call TRBD1 (5 bases). V lost 3 bases to trimming and J lost 8 bases, with 13 bases between them. This CDR3 contains 13 residues. The V gene's germline CDR1 is MNHNY and CDR2 SVGAGI (reference sequence). The CDR3 loop is CASSYRQGRGYTF. In DNA form, the CDR3 reads TGTGCCAGCAGTTATCGGCAGGGCCGAGGCTACACCTTC.

The chain has TRBV28 and TRBJ1-3; no clear D gene. CDR3 length: 15 residues. Trimming removed 5 bases at V and 2 bases at J, with 13 bases between. CDR1 and CDR2 from the germline V gene are MDHEN and SYDVKM. The CDR3 region is CASSPPGTAGNTIYF. CDR3 sequence (DNA): TGTGCCAGCAGTCCTCCGGGAACAGCTGGAAACACCATATATTTT.

V usage is TRBV28 and J usage is TRBJ2-7; D is perhaps TRBD2 (5 bases). Trimming shortened V by 3 bases and J by 4 bases, and 10 bases separated the two germline ends. In germline, CDR1 is MDHEN, CDR2 SYDVKM. CDR3 length: 13 amino acids. The CDR3 bases are TGTGCCAGCAGTTTGGCTAGCAAATACGAGCAGTACTTC. It is translated as CASSLASKYEQYF.

The rearrangement uses TRBV27 and TRBJ1-5; tentative D call: TRBD1 (6 bases). The CDR3 loop spans 14 amino acids. Per germline, CDR1 MNHEY and CDR2 SMNVEV (reference sequence). V dropped 6 bases and J dropped 5 bases, with 14 bases sitting between them. CDR3 coding DNA: TGTGCCAGCAGGACGACAGGAGGCGATCAGCCCCAGCATTTT. Protein product: CASRTTGGDQPQHF.

This rearrangement joins TRBV5-6 to TRBJ1-2, with D maybe TRBD1 (6 bases). Germline CDR1 is SGHDT and CDR2 is YYEEEE. This CDR3 is 15 amino acids long. V lost 4 bases and J lost 4, with 17 bases in between. Here the CDR3 reads CASSTLRTDFYGYTF. CDR3 DNA: TGTGCCAGCAGCACTTTAAGGACAGACTTCTATGGCTACACCTTC.

The chain employs TRBV29-1 and TRBJ1-1, with unresolved D. Germline V gene data show CDR1 as SQVTM and CDR2 as ANQGSEA. Trimming stripped 7 bases from V and 1 base from J, with 13 bases between. This CDR3 has 13 residues. The CDR3 DNA is TGCAGCGCTGGAGGTCGGGCGAACACTGAAGCTTTCTTT. It codes for CSAGGRANTEAFF.

A single count supports this clone. V usage is TRBV19 and J usage is TRBJ1-3; a possible D gene is TRBD1 (6 bases). The CDR3 sequence is 14 residues long. Germline V gene data show CDR1 as LNHDA and CDR2 as SQIVND (reference sequence). Trimming cost V 10 bases and J 0 bases, with 13 bases left between them. The CDR3 nucleotides are TGTGCCACCCGAACAGGGCTCTCTGGAAACACCATATATTTT. Its protein product is CATRTGLSGNTIYF.

The V and J genes are TRBV19 and TRBJ1-3; D may be TRBD1 (6 bases). Germline V gene sequence: CDR1 LNHDA, CDR2 SQIVND (reference sequence). The length of the CDR3 is 15 residues. V was pared by 5 bases and J by 0 bases, with 11 bases between. The DNA for the CDR3 is TGTGCCAGTAGTCAGCAGGGACACTCTGGAAACACCATATATTTT. Translated: CASSQQGHSGNTIYF.

This clone was counted between two and nine times. This chain joins TRBV4-2 and TRBJ1-2; possible D gene TRBD1, 5 bases. From germline, CDR1 is LGHNA and CDR2 YNFKEQ. The CDR3 totals 14 residues. The V gene lost 1 base and the J gene lost 2 bases, with 8 bases spanning the gap. This chain's CDR3 is CASSQGQSNYGYTF. CDR3 nucleotides: TGTGCCAGCAGCCAAGGACAGTCCAACTATGGCTACACCTTC.

The chain employs TRBV14 and TRBJ1-2; D remains ambiguous. Germline values: CDR1 SGHDN, CDR2 FVKESK. CDR3 length: 13 residues. Trimming removed 4 bases at V and 5 bases at J, with 11 bases between. The CDR3 DNA reads as TGTGCCAGCAGCCCCCGCAGGATATATGGCTACACCTTC. Amino acids: CASSPRRIYGYTF. The full variable domain, with the rest looked up from reference TRBV14 and TRBJ1-2, is EAGVTQFPSHSVIEKGQTVTLRCDPISGHDNLYWYRRVMGKEIKFLLHFVKESKQDESGMPNNRFLAERTGGTYSTLKVQPAELEDSGVYFCASSPRRIYGYTFGSGTRLTVV.

For this clone: One end of the junction does not line up with germline, which may come from a read error. The CDR3 DNA reads TGTGCTAGTGGATTGGGGACAGGGGCTGAAGCTTTCTTT. Its translation: CASGLGTGAEAFF. The rearrangement joins TRBV12-5 to TRBJ1-1; 10 nucleotides agree with TRBD1. Germline V gives CDR1 LGHNT, CDR2 FRNRAP. This CDR3 comprises 13 residues.